This TCR beta chain was sequenced for a study of cytomegalovirus exposure and HLA in healthy donors. Study observations and caveats: Common viral pathogens seemed, in a later analysis, to connect with several of the most significant clusters. Later analysis identified a missense DCLRE1C variant that was linked to TCR beta V- and J-gene trimming. In most subjects, TCR beta sequences reportedly gave accurate predictions of HLA-A and HLA-B alleles. Within the data, a cluster of highly shared sequence variants was likely a sequencing artifact.

As concerns this clone: The antigen is unknown.

PCR was performed using 60 Vbeta and 13 Jbeta primers. Sequencing used immunoSEQ multiplex PCR; TCRdb keeps in-frame clones, though not all of them. Of about 180,000 clones in the sample, 65% to 85% were seen once. CDR1 is SGHNT, CDR2 YYREEE, per germline (reference sequence). The V gene end was trimmed by 5 bases and the J gene end by 1 base; junction bases not matched to a gene: 4. The CDR3 contains 14 residues. V is TRBV5-4 and J is TRBJ1-1; 8 bases are shared with TRBD1. The clonotype was recovered from a girl aged 5 to 17 in good health and CMV-seropositive. Sequencing was carried out using PBMCs. CDR3 coding DNA: TGTGCCAGCAGACCAGGACAGGGGAACACTGAAGCTTTCTTT. It specifies CASRPGQGNTEAFF.